A single sample is the source of the 22 T cell receptor beta chains below, sequenced in a study of blood T cell repertoires in COVID-19. Profiling relied on immunoSEQ multiplex PCR, and the TCRdb table lists in-frame clones only, not all of them. The top ten clones hold about 4.8% of a sample with 150,000 to 200,000 clones, around 92% of them seen once. The sample was peripheral blood. The receptors derive from a man aged 30-40 years with COVID-19, enrolled during active disease.

J is TRBJ1-2 and V is TRBV12-3 or TRBV12-4, with D perhaps TRBD1 (6 bases). The V end was cut by 4 bases, the J end by 7 bases, with 13 bases between. The CDR3 covers 13 residues. CDR3 in amino acids: CASSSYRVFGYTF. The DNA of the CDR3 is TGTGCCAGCAGTTCATACAGGGTGTTTGGCTACACCTTC.

The chain is built from TRBV2 and TRBJ1-1, with D tentatively TRBD1 (5 bases). In germline, CDR1 is SNHLY, CDR2 FYNNEI. The CDR3 extends over 14 amino acids. The germline V and J ends were trimmed by 5 bases and 2 bases, with 12 bases remaining between them. CDR3 in amino acids: CASSMTAGNTEAFF. The CDR3 DNA reads TGTGCCAGCAGTATGACAGCGGGTAACACTGAAGCTTTCTTT.

This chain links TRBV19 with TRBJ2-7, with D possibly being TRBD1 (6 bases). This CDR3 has 13 residues. Germline CDR1 is LNHDA and CDR2 is SQIVND (reference sequence). V lost 4 bases and J lost 5, with 12 bases in between. The CDR3 sequence: CASSKDRNDEQYF. CDR3 nucleotide sequence: TGTGCCAGTAGTAAAGACAGGAACGACGAGCAGTACTTC.

The V call is TRBV4-1, the J call TRBJ2-6, with D possibly matching TRBD1 (6 bases). Germline values: CDR1 MGHRA, CDR2 YSYEKL. V was pared by 3 bases and J by 1 base, with 19 bases between. This CDR3 region has 19 residues. Here the CDR3 reads CASSQVAGTRSSGANVLTF. The CDR3 nucleotides read TGCGCCAGCAGCCAGGTGGCCGGGACACGGTCTTCTGGGGCCAACGTCCTGACTTTC.

This clone has only one observation. V gene TRBV5-1 combines with J gene TRBJ1-6; TRBD1 matches at 9 bases. V dropped 2 bases and J dropped 8; count of bases not matched to a gene: 8. This CDR3 has 16 residues. Germline V gives CDR1 SGHRS, CDR2 YFSETQ. The CDR3 protein is CASSFVGQGLDSPLHF. In DNA, the CDR3 is TGCGCCAGCAGCTTCGTAGGACAGGGGTTGGATTCACCCCTCCACTTT.

A remark on this clone: Other DNA sequences in this specimen translate into the identical CDR3. The gene calls are TRBV6-2 or TRBV6-3 and TRBJ1-5, with a possible D match to TRBD1 (5 bases). CDR1 is MNHEY and CDR2 is SVGEGT in the germline V gene. Trimming cost V 2 bases and J 4 bases, with 9 bases left between them. The CDR3 covers 14 residues. Here the CDR3 DNA reads TGTGCCAGCAGTTACGGGGGGGGGAATCAGCCCCAGCATTTT. Its protein product is CASSYGGGNQPQHF.

The J gene is TRBJ1-1, the V gene TRBV7-9; D call uncertain. V lost 1 base, J lost 10 bases, and 13 bases lay in between. This CDR3 spans 13 amino acids. In germline, CDR1 is SEHNR, CDR2 FQNEAQ (reference sequence). Here the CDR3 reads CASSLEYPWAAFF. The CDR3 nucleotides read TGTGCCAGCAGCTTAGAATACCCCTGGGCAGCTTTCTTT.

The J gene is TRBJ2-3, the V gene TRBV7-2, with D maybe TRBD1 (5 bases). Trimming pared 3 bases from V and 4 bases from J, leaving 11 bases between. Looked up from germline, CDR1 is SGHTA and CDR2 is FQGNSA. The CDR3 length is 14 residues. For the CDR3, the DNA is TGTGCCAGCAGCTTGGGGCTTAGGCCAGATACGCAGTATTTT. This translates into CASSLGLRPDTQYF.

The V call is TRBV9, the J call TRBJ2-5, with D unclear. Germline assignment: CDR1 SGDLS and CDR2 YYNGEE. The CDR3 is 12 amino acids. V dropped 4 bases and J dropped 7 bases, with 11 bases sitting between them. CDR3 sequence (DNA): TGTGCCAGCAGCCAGACACGTGGGACCCAGTACTTC. Its protein is CASSQTRGTQYF.

The rearrangement joins TRBV28 to TRBJ1-5; 10 bases are shared with TRBD1. There are 16 residues in the CDR3. Trimming at V came to 10 bases and at J to 3 bases, leaving 12 bases not matched to a gene. Per germline, CDR1 MDHEN and CDR2 SYDVKM. This CDR3 is CATGGGTGAFNQPQHF. The CDR3 DNA is TGTGCCACTGGGGGTGGGACAGGGGCCTTCAATCAGCCCCAGCATTTT.

The CDR3 region is CASSSKATGRIYEQYF. Written as DNA, the CDR3 is TGTGCCAGCAGTAGTAAAGCTACAGGGCGGATCTACGAGCAGTACTTC. The chain couples TRBV6-6 to TRBJ2-7; D perhaps matches TRBD1 (6 bases). Germline V CDR1 and CDR2: MNHNY, SVGAGI (reference sequence). There are 16 residues in the CDR3. V was cut by 5 bases and J by 3 bases, with 20 bases left in between.

The V gene is TRBV6-5, the J gene TRBJ1-1, with 11 bases fitting TRBD1. This CDR3 spans 15 amino acids. After removal of 10 bases from V and 3 bases from J, the junction contained 10 bases not matched to a gene. Germline V gene data show CDR1 as MNHEY and CDR2 as SVGAGI. The CDR3 region has the DNA TGTGCCACCGCATGGGACAGGGGGGCGGACACTGAAGCTTTCTTT. Translating gives CATAWDRGADTEAFF.

The rearrangement joins TRBV3-1 (or the pseudogene TRBV3-2) to TRBJ2-3; 14 positions match TRBD2. V lost 0 bases, J lost 5 bases, and 13 bases stayed unmatched. Germline CDR1 reads LGHDT; CDR2 reads YNNKEL (reference sequence). This CDR3 spans 20 amino acids. The DNA of the CDR3 is TGTGCCAGCAGCCAAGAGACTAGCGGGGGGGCTATAGGATTAGGAGATACGCAGTATTTT. It specifies CASSQETSGGAIGLGDTQYF.

This clone appeared a single time. This chain connects TRBV18 to TRBJ2-7; no definite D call. This CDR3 has 15 residues. V dropped 3 bases and J dropped 0 bases, with 12 bases sitting between them. The germline V gene has CDR1 KGHSH and CDR2 LQKENI. The CDR3 loop reads CASSPNALSSYEQYF. As DNA, the CDR3 is TGTGCCAGCTCACCCAACGCTTTGAGCTCCTACGAGCAGTACTTC.

This clone came up a few times. The V call is TRBV7-2, the J call TRBJ1-2, with D perhaps TRBD1 (6 bases). Germline V gives CDR1 SGHTA, CDR2 FQGNSA. This CDR3 has 14 residues. V was clipped by 1 base and J by 2 bases, with 8 bases between them. This CDR3 is CASSLGTVNYGYTF. The CDR3 DNA reads as TGTGCCAGCAGCTTAGGGACAGTGAACTATGGCTACACCTTC.

V usage is TRBV7-2 and J usage is TRBJ2-3; 11 bases are shared with TRBD2. CDR1 SGHTA and CDR2 FQGNSA come from the germline V gene. With V trimmed by 4 bases and J by 0 bases, 9 bases remained unmatched. The CDR3 consists of 18 residues. The CDR3 loop is CASSSYTLAGGSTDTQYF. The CDR3, as DNA: TGTGCCAGCAGCTCCTATACTCTAGCGGGGGGTAGCACAGATACGCAGTATTTT.

The V gene is TRBV3-1 (or the pseudogene TRBV3-2), the J gene TRBJ2-3, with 7 bases fitting TRBD2. Germline-derived CDR1 and CDR2 are LGHDT and YNNKEL (reference sequence). The CDR3 runs to 20 residues. V shed 1 base and J 0 bases; nucleotides not matched to a gene: 16. For the CDR3, the DNA is TGTGCCAGCAGCCAAGGGACTAGTGCAGTCCCCCCTCAAAGCACAGATACGCAGTATTTT. Translated, it gives CASSQGTSAVPPQSTDTQYF.

The chain has TRBV24-1 and TRBJ1-2; TRBD1 is a possible D gene (6 bases). The CDR3 is 13 amino acids. Germline lookup yields CDR1 KGHDR and CDR2 SFDVKD. V was pared by 0 bases and J by 5 bases, with 6 bases between. The CDR3, as DNA: TGTGCCACCAGTGATTTGCAGGGGTATGGCTACACCTTC. It is translated as CATSDLQGYGYTF.

The rearrangement joins TRBV20-1 to TRBJ1-2, with 8 bases that match TRBD1. The CDR3 length is 11 residues. Germline CDR1 reads DFQATT; CDR2 reads SNEGSKA (reference sequence). V lost 6 bases, J lost 12 bases, and 9 bases stayed unmatched. In DNA form, the CDR3 reads TGCAGTGCCGGACAGGGTTCGATCGACACCTTC. Residues: CSAGQGSIDTF.

The genes are TRBV9 and TRBJ1-6, with 7 bases lining up with TRBD1. The CDR3 spans 15 residues. With V trimmed by 4 bases and J by 10 bases, 11 bases remained unmatched. Germline V gene sequence: CDR1 SGDLS, CDR2 YYNGEE. The CDR3 region is CASSFRQGKDSPLHF. The CDR3 DNA reads TGTGCCAGCAGCTTCCGACAGGGAAAGGACTCACCCCTCCACTTT.

CDR3 amino acids: CSARGQGWYNEQFF. In DNA, the CDR3 is TGCAGCGCCAGGGGACAGGGGTGGTACAATGAGCAGTTCTTC. The rearrangement joins TRBV29-1 to TRBJ2-1; 10 positions match TRBD1. In germline, CDR1 is SQVTM, CDR2 ANQGSEA. There are 14 residues in the CDR3. V dropped 7 bases and J dropped 4; count of bases not matched to a gene: 7.

CDR3 region: CASSSHDRGLEQYF. CDR3 nucleotides: TGTGCCAGCAGCTCTCATGACAGGGGCCTAGAGCAGTACTTC. The chain is built from TRBV28 and TRBJ2-7, with 8 bases fitting TRBD1. Germline CDR1 reads MDHEN; CDR2 reads SYDVKM. The CDR3 spans 14 residues. Unmatched junction bases numbered 11, after V lost 6 bases and J lost 7 bases. The full variable domain, in which reference TRBV28 and TRBJ2-7 provide the parts outside the CDR3, is DVKVTQSSRYLVKRTGEKVFLECVQDMDHENMFWYRQDPGLGLRLIYFSYDVKMKEKGDIPEGYSVSREKKERFSLILESASTNQTSMYLCASSSHDRGLEQYFGPGTRLTVT.